What follows is one T cell receptor beta chain and its context. This sample stems from a study of memory CD4+ T cells and cytomegalovirus serostatus. Overall study: Of the healthy Belgian adults, nine or ten were CMV seropositive and 20 to 30 seronegative.

The sort gate was single viable CD3+CD4+CD8-CD45RO+ cells for memory CD4+ T cells. Germline V gives CDR1 SGDLS, CDR2 YYNGEE. This CDR3 spans 13 amino acids. V lost 0 bases and J lost 3, with 7 bases in between. TCRdb's copy holds only in-frame clones and misses some; the assay was immunoSEQ multiplex PCR. The sample lists tens of thousands of clones, just under 80% occurring once. Material: memory CD4+ T cells from blood. This sequence joins TRBV9 and TRBJ2-7, with D unresolved. This clonotype was sampled from an adult in good health and CMV-seronegative. CDR3 residues: CASSVGGRYEQYF. CDR3 sequence (DNA): TGTGCCAGCAGCGTAGGCGGTCGCTACGAGCAGTACTTC.